This T cell receptor beta chain was identified during a study of graft-versus-host responses after intestinal transplantation. Study background: Multivisceral, liver-intestinal, or isolated intestinal grafts were transplanted into recipients. Anti-thymocyte globulin induction preceded three to four years of tacrolimus and steroid maintenance in all recipients. Study outcomes and limitations: Some GvH clones appeared in ileal mucosa or blood before recipient bone marrow. High graft-versus-host to host-versus-graft clonal ratios were seen in allografts of patients with graft-donor T cell macrochimerism.

Produced via immunoSEQ multiplex PCR; TCRdb's table is partial and in-frame only. Of roughly 14,000 clones listed, around 33% are singletons. CDR1 and CDR2 from the germline V gene are SEHNR and FQNEAQ (reference sequence). With 1 base removed from V and 0 bases from J, the gap between germline ends came to 6 bases. The CDR3 has 14 amino acids. Sequenced material: alloreactive CD4+ T cells from a mixed lymphocyte reaction culture, taken before intestinal transplant. As for subset: CFSE-low proliferating T cells sorted from approximately 6-day pre-transplant mixed lymphocyte reaction (GvH or HvG direction). The chain combines TRBV7-9 with TRBJ1-1; D possibly corresponds to TRBD1 (6 bases). This clonotype was sampled from a human patient who received an intestinal transplant. The CDR3: CASSLGTVNTEAFF. For the CDR3, the DNA is TGTGCCAGCAGCTTAGGGACAGTGAACACTGAAGCTTTCTTT.